This T cell receptor beta chain was sequenced during a study of tumor-infiltrating lymphocytes in localized non-small cell lung cancer. Study outcomes and limitations: Immunotypes IM1 and IM2 had similar TCR-derived T-cell fractions. TCRbeta sequencing showed higher T cell infiltration in tumors than uninvolved lung.

The CDR3 covers 17 residues. From germline, CDR1 is SGDLS and CDR2 YYNGEE. J was trimmed by 5 bases and V by 4 bases; bases with no gene match: 13. The assay was immunoSEQ multiplex PCR, and TCRdb's table has in-frame clones only and misses some. The repertoire consists of around 3,500 clones, with approximately 50% occurring once and the leading ten covering about 13%. On this clone: The antigen is not known.

The sequence was obtained from a human donor with non-small cell lung cancer. Material for sequencing was uninvolved lung tissue not adjacent to the tumor. This chain joins TRBV9 and TRBJ2-5; TRBD1 aligns across 11 bases. DNA of the CDR3: TGTGCCAGCAGCTCGAGGGGATCCGGGACAGGGGGGGAGACCCAGTACTTC. Amino acid sequence: CASSSRGSGTGGETQYF.